One sample yielded the 26 T cell receptor beta chains listed below, sequenced in a study of CD8+CD57+ T cells in acquired aplastic anemia. Genomic DNA, the template, was used for profiling of the TCR beta VDJ and CDR3. TCRdb used MiXCR to reprocess the reads, holding one entry per CDR3 protein. The profile shows some 200,000 distinct CDR3 sequences, less than 60% of them singletons. CD8+CD57+ cell expansion had been shown by flow cytometry in patients chosen for sequencing. Sequenced input: sorted CD4+, CD8+, or CD8+CD57+ T cells (not recorded which) from PBMCs. The receptors originated from a human donor with aplastic anemia.

This CDR3 is CASSSQFRGANTEAFF. The CDR3 DNA is TGTGCCAGCAGCTCCCAATTTAGGGGCGCGAACACTGAAGCTTTCTTT. The rearrangement uses TRBV11-1 and TRBJ1-1, with D perhaps TRBD1 (5 bases). The CDR3 consists of 16 residues. CDR1 and CDR2 (germline): SGHAT, FQDESV (reference sequence). V dropped 4 bases and J dropped 1 base, with 16 bases sitting between them. Based on the CDR3 plus reference TRBV11-1 and TRBJ1-1, the full variable domain is EAEVAQSPRYKITEKSQAVAFWCDPISGHATLYWYRQILGQGPELLVQFQDESVVDDSQLPKDRFSAERLKGVDSTLKIQPAELGDSAMYLCASSSQFRGANTEAFFGQGTRLTVV.

Concerning this clonotype: Germline is not matched at one junction end, which may reflect a read error. The rearrangement uses TRBV7-6 and TRBJ2-7; unclear D gene. The CDR3 runs to 12 residues. In germline, CDR1 is SGHVS, CDR2 FNYEAQ. The CDR3 DNA is TGCGCCAGCAGCTACGCCGGCGGCGAGCAGTACTTC. Translation gives CASSYAGGEQYF.

This clonotype was seen a handful of times. V gene TRBV7-9 combines with J gene TRBJ1-3; TRBD1 agrees at 7 bases. Losses at the gene ends were 1 base for V and 7 bases for J; bases not matched to a gene: 7. The germline V gene has CDR1 SEHNR and CDR2 FQNEAQ (reference sequence). The CDR3 is 15 amino acids. The CDR3 protein is CASSLVTGQSNTIYF. The CDR3 DNA reads TGTGCCAGCAGCTTAGTGACGGGACAGTCCAACACCATATATTTT.

This clonotype was observed at least ten times. The V gene is TRBV12-3 or TRBV12-4, the J gene TRBJ1-5; 7 positions match TRBD1. With 5 bases clipped from V and 5 bases from J, the junction kept 9 bases outside the gene matches. This CDR3 comprises 15 residues. The CDR3 DNA is TGTGCCAGCAGTCTTACGGGAGACAGGGATCAGCCCCAGCATTTT. It is translated as CASSLTGDRDQPQHF.

The chain couples TRBV2 to TRBJ2-7; no reliable D call. V lost 6 bases, J lost 2 bases, and 11 bases lay in between. CDR3 size: 13 residues. The germline gives CDR1 SNHLY, CDR2 FYNNEI. The CDR3 sequence: CASSHGTPYEQYF. In nucleotides, the CDR3 is TGTGCCAGCAGCCATGGCACCCCCTACGAGCAGTACTTC.

This clonotype was detected ten times or more. The chain recombines TRBV7-9 with TRBJ2-3, with a possible D match to TRBD2 (5 bases). Germline CDR1 SEHNR, CDR2 FQNEAQ (reference sequence). V dropped 5 bases and J dropped 6 bases, with 18 bases sitting between them. This CDR3 has 15 amino acids. Here the CDR3 DNA reads TGTGCCAGCAGCCGTCGCGGACCCTCGGGGGATACGCAGTATTTT. It yields the protein CASSRRGPSGDTQYF.

The chain joins TRBV20-1 to TRBJ1-1; D perhaps matches TRBD1 (6 bases). The CDR3 contains 15 residues. V lost 1 base, J lost 3 bases, and 15 bases lay in between. Germline CDR1 and CDR2: DFQATT and SNEGSKA (reference sequence). CDR3: CSARGQGLGYTEAFF. CDR3 DNA: TGCAGTGCTAGAGGTCAGGGGCTTGGGTACACTGAAGCTTTCTTT.

This clonotype has only a few counts. This chain connects TRBV2 to TRBJ2-5; D is unclear. The length of the CDR3 is 14 residues. Germline CDR1 reads SNHLY; CDR2 reads FYNNEI. V was clipped by 4 bases and J by 5 bases, with 14 bases between them. As DNA, the CDR3 is TGTGCCAGCAGTGTAGGCCCAAGTGGGGAGACCCAGTACTTC. Translation: CASSVGPSGETQYF.

The chain is built from TRBV19 and TRBJ1-4; D possibly corresponds to TRBD1 (5 bases). The CDR3 extends over 12 amino acids. Trimming took 2 bases from V and 14 from J, leaving 12 bases between them. Germline V gene data show CDR1 as LNHDA and CDR2 as SQIVND (reference sequence). CDR3 bases: TGTGCCAGTAGTATATTAAACAGGAGGCTGTTTTTT. Residues: CASSILNRRLFF.

Notes on this clonotype: This may be a read error: a much more frequent sequence differs by one nucleotide. Since the CDR3 does not end with the conserved phenylalanine or tryptophan, this likely comes from a read error. V gene TRBV19 combines with J gene TRBJ1-1, with D unclear. Germline CDR1 and CDR2: LNHDA and SQIVND (reference sequence). CDR3 size: 16 residues. V lost 7 bases and J 5 bases, leaving 23 bases between the germline ends. CDR3 amino acids: CASKPRGREVETEAFL. As DNA, the CDR3 is TGTGCCAGTAAACCCCGGGGTAGGGAGGTTGAAACTGAAGCTTTCTTA.

Concerning this clonotype: Being one base from a much bigger clone, this may be a read error. J is TRBJ2-7 and V is TRBV11-2; D may be TRBD2 (6 bases). V lost 0 bases, J lost 6 bases, and 15 bases lay in between. In germline, CDR1 is SGHAT, CDR2 FQNNGV. This CDR3 contains 15 residues. DNA for the CDR3: TGTGCCAGCAGCTTAGATGGCAGGGAGGTCTGCGAGCAGTACTTC. Residues: CASSLDGREVCEQYF.

The genes are TRBV7-2 and TRBJ2-3; 9 positions match TRBD2. Germline V gene sequence: CDR1 SGHTA, CDR2 FQGNSA. The CDR3 runs 15 residues. V lost 1 base and J lost 2; bases outside the gene matches: 1. CDR3: CASSLGGGVTDTQYF. CDR3 nucleotides: TGTGCCAGCAGCTTAGGCGGGGGGGTCACAGATACGCAGTATTTT.

This clonotype was seen at least ten times. The chain employs TRBV27 and TRBJ1-2; tentatively, D is TRBD1 (5 bases). V lost 5 bases and J lost 8, with 15 bases in between. Germline V CDR1 and CDR2: MNHEY, SMNVEV (reference sequence). The CDR3 loop spans 13 amino acids. The CDR3 here is CASSAGGVGGYTF. The CDR3 region has the DNA TGTGCCAGCAGTGCCGGAGGGGTGGGGGGCTACACCTTC.

The CDR3 DNA follows: TGTGCCAGCAGCAACCGACAGGGCGGGTACACCGGGGAGCTGTTTTTT. This gives the protein CASSNRQGGYTGELFF. The genes are TRBV11-1 and TRBJ2-2, with 7 bases identical to TRBD1. This CDR3 region has 16 residues. With 5 bases clipped from V and 3 bases from J, the junction kept 9 bases outside the gene matches. Germline CDR1 is SGHAT and CDR2 is FQDESV (reference sequence).

CDR3 region: CASSDEATNTEAFF. In DNA form, the CDR3 reads TGTGCCAGCAGTGATGAGGCCACTAACACTGAAGCTTTCTTT. The chain carries TRBV2 and TRBJ1-1; D remains ambiguous. The CDR3 has 14 amino acids. Deletions cut 3 bases from V and 2 bases from J, with 10 bases between. The germline V gene has CDR1 SNHLY and CDR2 FYNNEI.

This clonotype was seen more than once but under ten times. The chain recombines TRBV7-9 with TRBJ2-3; D possibly corresponds to TRBD2 (5 bases). Germline CDR1 and CDR2: SEHNR and FQNEAQ (reference sequence). The germline V and J ends were trimmed by 2 bases and 6 bases, with 9 bases remaining between them. The CDR3 runs 13 residues. The CDR3 here is CASSLLTGDTQYF. CDR3 in DNA: TGTGCCAGCAGCTTATTAACGGGGGATACGCAGTATTTT.

CDR3: CASSQVSTNYGYTF. As DNA, the CDR3 is TGTGCCAGCAGCCAAGTATCAACTAACTATGGCTACACCTTC. The chain is built from TRBV14 and TRBJ1-2; D remains ambiguous. Trimming stripped 1 base from V and 0 bases from J, with 6 bases between. Germline V gene sequence: CDR1 SGHDN, CDR2 FVKESK. This CDR3 contains 14 residues. Looking up the rest from reference TRBV14 and TRBJ1-2 gives the full variable domain: EAGVTQFPSHSVIEKGQTVTLRCDPISGHDNLYWYRRVMGKEIKFLLHFVKESKQDESGMPNNRFLAERTGGTYSTLKVQPAELEDSGVYFCASSQVSTNYGYTFGSGTRLTVV.

This clonotype was detected a few times. CDR3 residues: CASSADGPAETQYF. CDR3 coding DNA: TGTGCCAGCAGCGCGGATGGCCCCGCAGAGACCCAGTACTTC. J is TRBJ2-5 and V is TRBV9; D unclear. This CDR3 contains 14 residues. Germline CDR1 is SGDLS and CDR2 is YYNGEE. V was trimmed by 3 bases and J by 4 bases, leaving 13 bases between them.

The chain has TRBV10-1 and TRBJ1-5; D is unclear. This CDR3 is 13 amino acids long. CDR1 and CDR2 from the germline V gene are WNHNN and SYGVQD (reference sequence). Trimming took off 3 bases at V and 4 bases at J, with 7 bases between the two ends. The CDR3 nucleotides are TGCGCCAGCAGTGACAAGAGAAATCAGCCCCAGCATTTT. It specifies CASSDKRNQPQHF.

This clonotype was seen only once. The chain is built from TRBV24-1 and TRBJ2-3; 8 bases are shared with TRBD2. The germline CDR1 and CDR2 sequences are KGHDR and SFDVKD. The length of the CDR3 is 14 residues. V shed 8 bases, J shed 4 bases, and the junction held 7 bases outside the gene matches. The CDR3 region has the DNA TGTGCCACCACCCCGGGAGGGGATGCAGATACGCAGTATTTT. Encoded protein: CATTPGGDADTQYF.

This clonotype was counted many times. The gene calls are TRBV7-8 and TRBJ1-1; D unresolved. Trimming left V 5 bases short and J 1 base short, with 11 bases between. Germline V lookup: CDR1 SGHVS, CDR2 FQNEAQ. CDR3 size: 14 residues. CDR3 sequence reads: CASSQGLGNTEAFF. CDR3 coding DNA: TGTGCCAGCAGCCAAGGGTTGGGGAACACTGAAGCTTTCTTT.

This clonotype was seen ten or more times. The chain combines TRBV18 with TRBJ2-5; weak D call: TRBD2 (5 bases). V was clipped by 4 bases and J by 2 bases, with 17 bases between them. Germline CDR1 and CDR2: KGHSH and LQKENI. The CDR3 has 16 residues. CDR3 sequence reads: CASSLPGVGRQETQYF. DNA of the CDR3: TGTGCCAGCTCACTCCCTGGGGTAGGGAGACAAGAGACCCAGTACTTC.

The chain has TRBV2 and TRBJ2-1; D is perhaps TRBD1 (6 bases). V was clipped by 3 bases and J by 7 bases, with 16 bases between them. The germline V gene encodes CDR1 SNHLY and CDR2 FYNNEI. The CDR3 is 15 residues long. CDR3 loop: CASSDARQVLNEQFF. In DNA form, the CDR3 reads TGTGCCAGCAGTGACGCGCGACAGGTTCTGAATGAGCAGTTCTTC. Variable domain in full (rest from reference TRBV2 and TRBJ2-1): EPEVTQTPSHQVTQMGQEVILRCVPISNHLYFYWYRQILGQKVEFLVSFYNNEISEKSEIFDDQFSVERPDGSNFTLKIRSTKLEDSAMYFCASSDARQVLNEQFFGPGTRLTVL.

This clonotype occurred many times. The genes are TRBV7-2 and TRBJ2-5; 7 bases map to TRBD2. The germline V gene has CDR1 SGHTA and CDR2 FQGNSA. This CDR3 is 14 amino acids long. After removal of 4 bases from V and 1 base from J, the junction contained 3 bases not matched to a gene. As DNA, the CDR3 is TGTGCCAGCAGCTCGAGCGGGACCCAAGAGACCCAGTACTTC. Its protein product is CASSSSGTQETQYF.

This clonotype was counted many times. The chain couples TRBV9 to TRBJ2-3, with TRBD2 matching 7 bases. CDR1 and CDR2 (germline): SGDLS, YYNGEE. The V segment lost 3 bases and the J segment 4 bases; nucleotides outside the gene matches: 8. This CDR3 contains 15 residues. The CDR3 sequence: CASSDGSGIADTQYF. The CDR3 DNA sequence: TGTGCCAGCAGCGACGGAAGCGGGATAGCAGATACGCAGTATTTT.

The chain links TRBV6-2 or TRBV6-3 to TRBJ2-7; D uncertain. Germline-derived CDR1 and CDR2 are MNHEY and SVGEGT. The CDR3 has 16 residues. V was clipped by 6 bases and J by 0 bases, with 18 bases between them. The CDR3 DNA follows: TGTGCCAGCAGGAAAGATTTGGTCTCGCTCTCCTACGAGCAGTACTTC. Translation gives CASRKDLVSLSYEQYF.